This is a list of T cell receptor beta chains from one sample in a study of shared clonotypes between healthy human individuals. Sequencing used immunoSEQ multiplex PCR; TCRdb keeps in-frame clones, though not all of them. The sample carries approximately 2,000,000 clones, 80% to 95% recorded once. The specimen was naive CD4+ T cells from PBMCs. These TCRs come from a young man in good health. Some clones in this sample may be carry-over from other donors' samples. CDR3s include the opening cysteine and the closing phenylalanine or tryptophan. D genes are given only for firm matches. For some rows the clone size is stated as once, few or many, or as a class when expanded; others skip it.

V,D,size,J,DNA,CDR3
TRBV7-3,-,-,TRBJ2-7,TGTGCCAGCAGCTTAGGGGCTTCAAGGGAGCCCTACGAGCAGTACTTC,CASSLGASREPYEQYF
TRBV2,-,-,TRBJ2-7,TGTGCCAGCAGTCATTACGAGCAGTACTTC,CASSHYEQYF
TRBV7-3,TRBD2,-,TRBJ2-7,TGTGCCAGCAGCTTTGGACTAGCGGGAAACCACGAGCAGTACTTC,CASSFGLAGNHEQYF
TRBV30,TRBD1,-,TRBJ2-7,TGTGCCTGGAGTCTTGGGTTGGGGACAGCCTACGAGCAGTACTTC,CAWSLGLGTAYEQYF
TRBV10-3,TRBD1,once,TRBJ1-1,TGTGCCATCATTGAGGACAGGGGGTCCACTGAAGCTTTCTTT,CAIIEDRGSTEAFF
TRBV2,TRBD1,few,TRBJ2-7,TGTGCCAGCAGTAGAACAGGGGGCGAGCAGTACTTC,CASSRTGGEQYF
TRBV15,-,-,TRBJ2-4,TGTGCCACCAGCGGTAGGCTAGCCAAAAACATTCAGTACTTC,CATSGRLAKNIQYF
TRBV6-5,-,-,TRBJ1-3,TGTGCCAGCAGTTACAGGAGCTCTGGAAACACCATATATTTT,CASSYRSSGNTIYF
TRBV7-8,-,-,TRBJ2-7,TGTGCCAGCAGCGCCGTATATGAGGGCTCCTACGAGCAGTACTTC,CASSAVYEGSYEQYF
TRBV5-1,-,-,TRBJ2-3,TGCGCCAGCAGCTTCGGTCCAGTAAGCACAGATACGCAGTATTTT,CASSFGPVSTDTQYF
TRBV5-1,-,once,TRBJ2-3,TGCGCCAGCAGCTTGGCCTGGGATACGCAGTATTTT,CASSLAWDTQYF
TRBV4-1,TRBD2,-,TRBJ2-7,TGCGCCAGCAGCCAAGGACTAGCAACCACCTACGAGCAGTACTTC,CASSQGLATTYEQYF
TRBV6-6,-,-,TRBJ2-5,TGTGCCAGCAGACAGACAGGCCACCAAGAGACCCAGTACTTC,CASRQTGHQETQYF
TRBV2,-,-,TRBJ2-2,TGTGCCAGCACTCCGGGGGCGAAGAACACCGGGGAGCTGTTTTTT,CASTPGAKNTGELFF
TRBV9,-,-,TRBJ2-3,TGTGCCAGCAGCGTACAGGGGCCAGATACGCAGTATTTT,CASSVQGPDTQYF
TRBV5-1,TRBD2,-,TRBJ2-7,TGCGCCAGCAGCTTGGCTAGCGGTAGCTCCTACGAGCAGTACTTC,CASSLASGSSYEQYF
TRBV28,TRBD1,-,TRBJ2-7,TGTGCCAGCAGACAGACAGGGGTGCAGCAGTACTTC,CASRQTGVQQYF
TRBV28,-,once,TRBJ2-4,TGTGCCAGCAGTTTGGGGACCTTAATAGCCAAAAACATTCAGTACTTC,CASSLGTLIAKNIQYF
TRBV5-6,TRBD1,-,TRBJ1-1,TGTGCCAGCAGCTTGCCAGGGGGACAGAACACTGAAGCTTTCTTT,CASSLPGGQNTEAFF
TRBV28,TRBD1,-,TRBJ2-4,TGTGCCAGCATCCAGACAGGGTGGAGACACATTCAGTACTTC,CASIQTGWRHIQYF
TRBV5-1,-,-,TRBJ2-5,TGCGCCAGCAGCCGAGCCGGGACTTCACAAGAGACCCAGTACTTC,CASSRAGTSQETQYF
TRBV7-6,TRBD2,-,TRBJ2-1,TGTGCCAGCAGCCAAAGCGGGACTTCGCACAATGAGCAGTTCTTC,CASSQSGTSHNEQFF
TRBV7-9,TRBD2,once,TRBJ2-5,TGTGCCAGCAGCCCCGGACTAGCTGGGGAGACCCAGTACTTC,CASSPGLAGETQYF
TRBV11-2,-,-,TRBJ2-5,TGTGCCAGCAGCGTACAGGGATGGGACCAAGAGACCCAGTACTTC,CASSVQGWDQETQYF
TRBV30,-,-,TRBJ2-1,TGTGCCTGGGGCTCCTACTACAATGAGCAGTTCTTC,CAWGSYYNEQFF
TRBV15,-,-,TRBJ1-5,TGTGCCACCAGCAGAGATGTCCCCGGCGACCAGCCCCAGCATTTT,CATSRDVPGDQPQHF
TRBV2,-,-,TRBJ1-5,TGTGCCAGCAAGTGGGAAGGCCCCAATCAGCCCCAGCATTTT,CASKWEGPNQPQHF
TRBV7-2,TRBD2,-,TRBJ2-1,TGTGCCAGCAGCTCGACTAGCGGCCTACTCAATGAGCAGTTCTTC,CASSSTSGLLNEQFF
TRBV19,-,-,TRBJ1-2,TGTGCCAGTAGTATAGATCGAGGCCTCTATGGCTACACCTTC,CASSIDRGLYGYTF
TRBV18,TRBD1,few,TRBJ1-4,TGTGCCAGCTCACCGATAACAGGGGGCCGTGGTGAAAAACTGTTTTTT,CASSPITGGRGEKLFF
TRBV28,-,once,TRBJ1-1,TGTGCCAGCAGAAAACAGGGTCGGGCTGAAGCTTTCTTT,CASRKQGRAEAFF
TRBV7-2,TRBD2,-,TRBJ2-7,TGTGCCAGCAGCCCGGGGGGAGCGGGAGTTCCCTCCTACGAGCAGTACTTC,CASSPGGAGVPSYEQYF
TRBV5-1,-,-,TRBJ2-3,TGCGCCAGCAGCTCTGAGGGAGATACGCAGTATTTT,CASSSEGDTQYF
TRBV2,TRBD1,once,TRBJ2-1,TGTGCCAGCAGTGGGGACAGGGGGCTACTAGGCAATGAGCAGTTCTTC,CASSGDRGLLGNEQFF
TRBV5-1,-,-,TRBJ2-3,TGCGCCAGCCAACCAGGGGATACGCAGTATTTT,CASQPGDTQYF
TRBV5-4,-,-,TRBJ1-1,TGTGCCAGCAGCTTCTATGGGGGGAGGGACACTGAAGCTTTCTTT,CASSFYGGRDTEAFF
TRBV11-3,-,-,TRBJ2-7,TGTGCCAGCAGCTCCCGCAGGGCCCCCTACGAGCAGTACTTC,CASSSRRAPYEQYF
TRBV6-5,-,-,TRBJ1-4,TGTGCCAGCAGCCAGGACGGTGCAACTAATGAAAAACTGTTTTTT,CASSQDGATNEKLFF
TRBV6-5,TRBD1,-,TRBJ1-6,TGTGCCAGCAAAACGGACAGGGGTAATTCACCCCTCCACTTT,CASKTDRGNSPLHF
TRBV5-1,TRBD1,-,TRBJ2-5,TGCGCCAGCAGCCCCGGGCCTACAGGGGGCCAAGAGACCCAGTACTTC,CASSPGPTGGQETQYF
TRBV5-1,-,-,TRBJ2-7,TGCGCCAGCAGCTTGAGGGCAGGAACCTCCTACGAGCAGTACTTC,CASSLRAGTSYEQYF
TRBV5-1,TRBD1,-,TRBJ2-5,TGCGCCAGCAGCTTGACCGGACAGGGGGCGATGGAGACCCAGTACTTC,CASSLTGQGAMETQYF
TRBV4-1,-,-,TRBJ2-1,TGCGCCAGCAGCCCGACAGCGGACAATGAGCAGTTCTTC,CASSPTADNEQFF
TRBV7-9,-,once,TRBJ2-7,TGTGCCAGCAGCCCCGGAGGGCCGGTTGGGCACGAGCAGTACTTC,CASSPGGPVGHEQYF
TRBV12-5,-,-,TRBJ1-1,TGTGCTAGTGGTTTGGTCCGGTTTCCGAACCACACTGAAGCTTTCTTT,CASGLVRFPNHTEAFF
TRBV5-8,TRBD1,-,TRBJ2-7,TGTGCCAGCAGCTCGGACAGGCGAGTTGTCGAGCAGTACTTC,CASSSDRRVVEQYF
TRBV29-1,TRBD1,-,TRBJ2-7,TGCAGCGTACAGGACAGGACGACTTACGAGCAGTACTTC,CSVQDRTTYEQYF
TRBV6-1,-,-,TRBJ2-3,TGTGCCAGCAGCCGGCTGGATACGCAGTATTTT,CASSRLDTQYF
TRBV28,-,-,TRBJ1-2,TGTGCCAGCAGCCTCGAATGGGGCACTGGCTACACCTTC,CASSLEWGTGYTF
TRBV6-5,TRBD2,few,TRBJ2-2,TGTGCCAGCAGTCCAACTACTAGCGGGGAAGGGGAGCTGTTTTTT,CASSPTTSGEGELFF
TRBV7-2,-,once,TRBJ2-3,TGTGCCAGCAGCCGTCCCGGTACTAGCACAGATACGCAGTATTTT,CASSRPGTSTDTQYF
TRBV7-3,-,-,TRBJ2-7,TGTGCCAGCAGCTTGTTGCCTACTAGAATAACCTACGAGCAGTACTTC,CASSLLPTRITYEQYF
TRBV5-4,-,-,TRBJ1-1,TGTGCCAGCAGCTTGGCCCACACTGAAGCTTTCTTT,CASSLAHTEAFF
TRBV4-3,TRBD2,-,TRBJ2-1,TGCGCCAGCAGCCAAACAGGGACTAGTCATGTGGAGCAGTTCTTC,CASSQTGTSHVEQFF
TRBV5-1,-,-,TRBJ2-1,TGCGCCAGCAGCTTTGCGAGTCTGGATGAGCAGTTCTTC,CASSFASLDEQFF
TRBV19,-,-,TRBJ2-1,TGTGCCAGTAGTAGGCTGACGACTAGTGGGGACAATGAGCAGTTCTTC,CASSRLTTSGDNEQFF
TRBV11-2,-,-,TRBJ1-5,TGTGCCAGCAGCTTAGATTGGGCAGGTGGACAGCCCCAGCATTTT,CASSLDWAGGQPQHF
TRBV5-1,-,-,TRBJ2-6,TGCGCCAGCAGCGTGGACAGCTCCTCTGGGGCCAACGTCCTGACTTTC,CASSVDSSSGANVLTF
TRBV6-5,TRBD1,-,TRBJ1-2,TGTGCCAGCAAACTAGGGGGCGAGGCCTCTGGCTACACCTTC,CASKLGGEASGYTF
TRBV28,TRBD2,-,TRBJ2-1,TGTGCCAGCAGGGGACTAGCGGGAGCCCTCTCCTACAATGAGCAGTTCTTC,CASRGLAGALSYNEQFF